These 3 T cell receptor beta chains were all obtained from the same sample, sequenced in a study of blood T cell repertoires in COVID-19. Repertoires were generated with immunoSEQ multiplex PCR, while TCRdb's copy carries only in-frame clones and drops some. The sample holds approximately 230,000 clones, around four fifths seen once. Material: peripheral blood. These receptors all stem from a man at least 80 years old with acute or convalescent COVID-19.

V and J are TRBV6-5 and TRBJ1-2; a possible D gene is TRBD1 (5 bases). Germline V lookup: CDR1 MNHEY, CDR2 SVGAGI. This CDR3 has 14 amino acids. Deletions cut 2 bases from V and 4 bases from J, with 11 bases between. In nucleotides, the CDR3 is TGTGCCAGCAGTTACGACGGGGGTACCTATGGCTACACCTTC. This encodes CASSYDGGTYGYTF.

The CDR3 nucleotides read TGTGCCAGCGCCTACCGCGGGGGTCTATCGGATACGCAGTATTTT. This encodes CASAYRGGLSDTQYF. The chain links TRBV6-5 to TRBJ2-3; 7 bases map to TRBD2. CDR1 MNHEY and CDR2 SVGAGI come from the germline V gene. This CDR3 region has 15 residues. The V gene end was trimmed by 8 bases and the J gene end by 6 bases; junction bases not matched to a gene: 14.

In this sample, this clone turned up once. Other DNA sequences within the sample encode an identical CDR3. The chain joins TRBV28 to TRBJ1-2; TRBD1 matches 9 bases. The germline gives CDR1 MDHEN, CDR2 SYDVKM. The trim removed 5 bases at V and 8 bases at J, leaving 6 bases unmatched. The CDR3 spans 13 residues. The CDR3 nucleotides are TGTGCCAGCAGTCAGGGACAGGGAAGGGGCTACACCTTC. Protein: CASSQGQGRGYTF.